The entry below describes one T cell receptor (beta chain). Its antigen is not identified. The source of the sample is a study of cytomegalovirus exposure and HLA in healthy donors. Study results and caveats: Clonal expansion, a later analysis showed, was greater in HLA-associated TCR beta chains than in equally common others. Most TCR sequences were seen very rarely across donors, but some public TCRs occurred in many. Near-uniform donor sequencing depth was presumed by presence/absence analyses. V- and J-gene trimming of TCR beta was linked (in a later analysis) to a missense DCLRE1C variant.

PCR employed 60 Vbeta and 13 Jbeta primers. TCRdb's copy holds only in-frame clones and misses some; the assay was immunoSEQ multiplex PCR. This sample carries 210,000 or so clones, roughly 84% of them seen once, and the ten largest clones take roughly 1.5%. The germline V gene encodes CDR1 LGHNA and CDR2 YSLEER. Trimming pared 0 bases from V and 7 bases from J, leaving 16 bases between. There are 17 residues in the CDR3. Sequenced material: PBMCs. The sequence was collected from a girl aged 5-17 years in good health and CMV-seronegative. The rearrangement links TRBV4-3 to TRBJ1-6, with D maybe TRBD1 (6 bases). Here the CDR3 reads CASSQDTNRERNSPLHF. The CDR3 DNA reads as TGCGCCAGCAGCCAAGATACCAACAGGGAACGCAATTCACCCCTCCACTTT.